This TCR beta chain originates from a study of shared clonotypes between healthy human individuals. Generated by immunoSEQ multiplex PCR, the TCRdb table keeps only in-frame clones and is missing some. The table lists some 630,000 clones, roughly 95% of them singletons. Naive CD8 cells, CD45RO-negative and positively selected for CCR7, excluded terminally differentiated effector memory CD45RA+ cells. This clone was seen just once. The antigen is unknown. Study-wide results and limits: The study's rarefaction showed incomplete sorted-subset sequencing despite large depth.

The sequence was collected from a young woman in good health. The material sequenced was naive CD8+ T cells sorted from blood.

Here the CDR3 reads CASSSTPPEQYF. DNA of the CDR3: TGCGCCAGCAGTTCGACACCACCCGAGCAGTACTTC. J is TRBJ2-7 and V is TRBV5-1; the D is unclear. The germline CDR1 and CDR2 sequences are SGHRS and YFSETQ. Trimming removed 5 bases at V and 6 bases at J, with 12 bases between. The length of the CDR3 is 12 residues.